This TCR beta chain was retrieved from a study of shared clonotypes between healthy human individuals. Study-level background: A donor's plate count was three for CD4 naive and three for CD4 memory; CD8 naive had two and CD8 memory one. Study outcomes and limitations: Represented diversity (both genetic and exposure-history) was limited by the small number of donors. Even with large depth, rarefaction showed that sorted-subset sequencing was incomplete.

Only CD45RO-negative cells positively selected for CCR7 counted as naive CD8 cells, so terminally differentiated effector memory CD45RA+ cells were excluded. V dropped 3 bases and J dropped 0 bases, with 12 bases sitting between them. The CDR3 runs to 16 residues. Per the germline V gene, CDR1 is LGHNA and CDR2 is YSLEER. Turning to this clone: What it binds is unknown.

The method was immunoSEQ multiplex PCR; TCRdb's version includes in-frame clones alone and lacks a portion of them. The table lists approximately 810,000 clones, more than 85% of them singletons, with around 24% in the top ten. What was sequenced was naive CD8+ T cells sorted from blood. The receptor was derived from a man aged 25 to 45 in good health. The chain has TRBV4-3 and TRBJ2-1; possible D gene TRBD2, 6 bases. The CDR3 region is CASSQEGYSSYNEQFF. The CDR3 DNA follows: TGCGCCAGCAGCCAGGAGGGGTATAGCTCCTACAATGAGCAGTTCTTC.